Presented here are 9 T cell receptor beta chains from one specimen sequenced in a study of CD8+CD57+ T cells in acquired aplastic anemia. According to the study, genomic DNA was the template for TCR beta VDJ and CDR3 profiling. TCRdb reprocessed the reads via MiXCR and lists one record per CDR3 protein. The table has about 190,000 distinct CDR3 sequences, around 50% seen once. Sequencing was done on a sample of sorted CD4+, CD8+, or CD8+CD57+ T cells (not recorded which) from PBMCs. These receptors all come from a human donor in good health, serving as a control.

This clonotype was seen at least ten times. This chain uses TRBV12-3 or TRBV12-4 with TRBJ2-1; no clear D gene. The length of the CDR3 is 13 residues. Between the trimmed V and J ends, which lost 5 bases and 3 bases, there was a span of 8 bases. CDR3 protein: CASSPDFYNEQFF. CDR3 in DNA: TGTGCCAGCAGTCCAGATTTCTACAATGAGCAGTTCTTC.

Many counts were recorded for this clonotype. V and J are TRBV5-1 and TRBJ2-6; possible D gene TRBD2, 6 bases. Germline V gives CDR1 SGHRS, CDR2 YFSETQ. The V end lost 1 base, the J end lost 1 base, and 12 bases lay between the germline ends. The CDR3 runs 17 residues. The CDR3 nucleotides are TGCGCCAGCAGCTTGAGCCCCCTAGCGTCTGGGGCCAACGTCCTGACTTTC. It translates to CASSLSPLASGANVLTF.

In its sample, this clonotype was seen many times. V and J are TRBV12-3 or TRBV12-4 and TRBJ1-4, with D tentatively TRBD1 (6 bases). The CDR3 runs 14 residues. Trimming took off 4 bases at V and 8 bases at J, with 14 bases between the two ends. The CDR3 here is CASSSTGFREKLFF. The CDR3 DNA reads TGTGCCAGCAGTTCCACAGGGTTCCGGGAAAAACTGTTTTTT.

The V gene is TRBV6-6, the J gene TRBJ2-3, with D tentatively TRBD1 (6 bases). Trimming stripped 2 bases from V and 6 bases from J, with 6 bases between. The CDR3 is 12 amino acids. Germline V gene sequence: CDR1 MNHNY, CDR2 SVGAGI (reference sequence). The CDR3 sequence is CASSYRGDTQYF. The CDR3 coding sequence is TGTGCCAGCAGTTACAGGGGGGATACGCAGTATTTT.

This chain joins TRBV29-1 and TRBJ2-3, with D tentatively TRBD1 or TRBD2 (6 bases each). Trimming took 2 bases from V and 0 from J, leaving 21 bases between them. This CDR3 has 18 residues. CDR1 and CDR2 from the germline V gene are SQVTM and ANQGSEA. CDR3 in DNA: TGCAGCGTTGAATCCCGTGGAGGGGGAAGGGGAAGCACAGATACGCAGTATTTT. Protein sequence: CSVESRGGGRGSTDTQYF.

This chain connects TRBV4-3 to TRBJ1-1; no clear D gene. Per germline, CDR1 LGHNA and CDR2 YSLEER. There are 14 residues in the CDR3. Trimming removed 0 bases from V and 6 bases from J, with 11 bases in between. Here the CDR3 reads CASSQDSREPEAFF. CDR3 sequence (DNA): TGCGCCAGCAGCCAAGATTCTAGGGAACCTGAAGCTTTCTTT.

Many counts were recorded for this clonotype. The CDR3 region has the DNA TGCGCCAGCAGCAACCCGGGACAGGGGAGTTGGGAGACCCAGTACTTC. Translating it yields CASSNPGQGSWETQYF. J is TRBJ2-5 and V is TRBV5-1; TRBD1 aligns across 10 bases. The germline V gene encodes CDR1 SGHRS and CDR2 YFSETQ. V was clipped by 4 bases and J by 5 bases; unmatched bases: 11. This CDR3 has 16 amino acids.

This clonotype was detected once. Sequence at one end of the junction differs from germline and may be a read error. The J gene is TRBJ1-1, the V gene TRBV5-8; D remains ambiguous. This CDR3 is 14 amino acids long. In germline, CDR1 is SGHTS, CDR2 YDEGEE. CDR3 sequence reads: CASSLGSMHTEAFF. CDR3 DNA: TGCGCCAGCAGCTTAGGGTCTATGCACACTGAAGCTTTCTTT.

This clonotype was recorded many times. The CDR3 is CASSQDFGTAASPLHF. CDR3 coding DNA: TGCGCCAGCAGCCAAGATTTCGGGACCGCCGCTTCACCCCTCCACTTT. This chain links TRBV4-3 with TRBJ1-6; tentatively, D is TRBD1 (5 bases). This CDR3 comprises 16 residues. Trimming removed 0 bases from V and 9 bases from J, with 15 bases in between. Germline CDR1 is LGHNA and CDR2 is YSLEER.